This T cell receptor (beta chain) was found in a study of T cells in localized non-small cell lung cancer. Remarks on this clone: Its antigen is currently unknown.

This CDR3 is built from 14 residues. The germline CDR1 and CDR2 sequences are MNHEY and SVGAGI. Trimming cost V 8 bases and J 6 bases, with 19 bases left between them. Here immunoSEQ multiplex PCR was the method, and the copy in TCRdb shows in-frame clones only, minus some. The table lists about 64,000 clones, roughly 79% of them singletons. Whole-study results and caveats: Density of T cells in blood, when higher, went with longer overall survival. Appearance in adjacent lung was seen for a median around 61 of the top 100 tumor clones.

The chain uses TRBV6-5 and TRBJ1-1, with a weak D call TRBD1 (6 bases). The sequence derives from a man aged 40-75 years with stage II lung adenocarcinoma. Here the sequenced sample was PBMCs, taken before any cancer treatment. Here the CDR3 DNA reads TGTGCCAGCGTTGAGACAGGACGTTATGCTGAAGCTTTCTTT. It encodes CASVETGRYAEAFF.